Listed here is a single T cell receptor (beta chain). Participants were aged about 18 to 95 years, lived in 24 US areas, and enrolled virtually. Participants reported their clinical history, and cohort assignment relied on those reports. The data were obtained in a study of blood T cell repertoires in COVID-19. Whole-study context: In each case, the material was cDNA or gDNA derived from T cells, B-cell-depleted T cells, or PBMCs.

Clones were read by immunoSEQ multiplex PCR, and TCRdb kept only the in-frame ones, dropping some. The sample consists of around 480,000 clones, roughly nine tenths of them appearing once. CDR1 and CDR2 (germline): MNHEY, SVGAGI. The germline V and J ends were trimmed by 5 bases and 2 bases, with 13 bases remaining between them. CDR3 length: 15 residues. Sequencing used PBMCs or T cells enriched from blood (not recorded which). This chain joins TRBV6-5 and TRBJ1-3; TRBD1 might be the D (5 bases). This sequence originates from a young woman who had recovered from COVID-19. This CDR3 is CASSLDRGAGNTIYF. Written as DNA, the CDR3 is TGTGCCAGCAGTCTTGACAGAGGCGCTGGAAACACCATATATTTT.